A single sample gave rise to the 15 T cell receptor beta chains below, sequenced in a study of T cells in Graves' hyperthyroidism and ophthalmopathy. TCR beta CDR3 regions were amplified from RNA transcripts. RT-PCR in the first round (using the HTBI primer set) targeted the TCR CDR3. MiXCR, run by TCRdb on the multiplex PCR reads, gives a single entry per CDR3 protein. Of 700,000 or so distinct CDR3 sequences listed, around 15% are singletons. Sequences were obtained from blood. The source is a man in his late teens or twenties with Graves' hyperthyroidism.

The sample holds many counts of this clonotype. J is TRBJ1-3 and V is TRBV27, with a tentative D call TRBD1 (5 bases). This CDR3 contains 14 residues. V lost 2 bases and J 4 bases, leaving 9 bases between the germline ends. In germline, CDR1 is MNHEY, CDR2 SMNVEV (reference sequence). The CDR3: CASSLRGSGNTIYF. In nucleotides, the CDR3 is TGTGCCAGCAGTTTAAGGGGATCAGGAAACACCATATATTTT.

This clonotype was recorded at least ten times. The chain combines TRBV11-1 with TRBJ1-1; D possibly corresponds to TRBD1 (5 bases). V gave up 5 bases and J gave up 0 bases, with 7 bases separating them. Germline CDR1 SGHAT, CDR2 FQDESV (reference sequence). CDR3 length: 13 amino acids. This CDR3 reads CASSGHLNTEAFF. CDR3 bases: TGTGCCAGCAGCGGACACCTGAACACTGAAGCTTTCTTT.

This clonotype was seen more than once but under ten times. The V and J genes are TRBV12-3 or TRBV12-4 and TRBJ2-7; D uncertain. This CDR3 comprises 14 residues. Trimming stripped 3 bases from V and 3 bases from J, with 12 bases between. The CDR3 coding sequence is TGTGCCAGCAGTTTTGACCCCAGGATCTACGAGCAGTACTTC. Translating gives CASSFDPRIYEQYF.

The chain carries TRBV27 and TRBJ2-7, with D hard to call. In germline, CDR1 is MNHEY, CDR2 SMNVEV (reference sequence). V was pared by 3 bases and J by 3 bases, with 12 bases between. The CDR3 totals 14 residues. The CDR3 loop reads CASSFSGYGYEQYF. The CDR3 coding sequence is TGTGCCAGCAGTTTCAGTGGATATGGCTACGAGCAGTACTTC.

This rearrangement joins TRBV4-1 to TRBJ1-1, with D perhaps matching TRBD1 (6 bases). V shed 3 bases and J shed 11 bases, with 19 bases lying between them. The length of the CDR3 is 14 residues. Germline V lookup: CDR1 MGHRA, CDR2 YSYEKL. Here the CDR3 reads CASSQPGAGAKAFF. In DNA form, the CDR3 reads TGCGCCAGCAGCCAGCCGGGGGCAGGGGCCAAGGCTTTCTTT.

The chain carries TRBV5-1 and TRBJ2-3; TRBD1 is a possible D gene (6 bases). The CDR3 runs to 14 residues. Germline V lookup: CDR1 SGHRS, CDR2 YFSETQ. The V and J ends lost 4 bases and 4 bases respectively, with 13 bases between them. Here the CDR3 DNA reads TGCGCCAGCAGCACGGACAGTCTCCCAGATACGCAGTATTTT. It codes for CASSTDSLPDTQYF.

V is TRBV20-1 and J is TRBJ2-7, with unresolved D. The CDR3 is made up of 13 amino acids. CDR1 and CDR2 (germline): DFQATT, SNEGSKA (reference sequence). The ends were cut back, 3 bases at V and 1 base at J, with 10 bases in the middle. CDR3 protein: CSARARGSYEQYF. The DNA of the CDR3 is TGCAGTGCTAGGGCTCGCGGTTCCTACGAGCAGTACTTC.

Ten or more counts support this clonotype. The rearrangement uses TRBV12-5 and TRBJ2-7; no clear D gene. CDR3 length equals 13 residues. CDR1 and CDR2 (germline): LGHNT, FRNRAP. Trimming took 3 bases from V and 0 from J, leaving 6 bases between them. The CDR3 reads CASGFGSSYEQYF. The CDR3 DNA is TGTGCTAGTGGTTTCGGTAGCTCCTACGAGCAGTACTTC.

At least ten counts were recorded for this clonotype. The rearrangement uses TRBV29-1 and TRBJ2-5, with unresolved D. Trimming shortened V by 4 bases and J by 2 bases, and 17 bases separated the two germline ends. The length of the CDR3 is 15 residues. Germline assignment: CDR1 SQVTM and CDR2 ANQGSEA. For the CDR3, the DNA is TGCAGCGTTGCCCCCTCAGGTCAACCTCAAGAGACCCAGTACTTC. As protein: CSVAPSGQPQETQYF.

The CDR3 protein is CASSIVETGYQPQHF. The CDR3 DNA is TGTGCCAGTAGTATAGTCGAGACAGGGTACCAGCCCCAGCATTTT. This sequence joins TRBV19 and TRBJ1-5; the match to TRBD1 covers 7 bases. J was trimmed by 7 bases and V by 1 base; bases with no gene match: 7. From germline, CDR1 is LNHDA and CDR2 SQIVND (reference sequence). There are 15 residues in the CDR3. The variable domain in full, with the rest retrieved from reference TRBV19 and TRBJ1-5, is DGGITQSPKYLFRKEGQNVTLSCEQNLNHDAMYWYRQDPGQGLRLIYYSQIVNDFQKGDIAEGYSVSREKKESFPLTVTSAQKNPTAFYLCASSIVETGYQPQHFGDGTRLSIL.

V gene TRBV9 combines with J gene TRBJ2-1, with 9 bases that match TRBD2. The ends lost 0 bases at V and 8 bases at J; junction bases unmatched: 15. The CDR3 length is 18 residues. CDR1 and CDR2 from the germline V gene are SGDLS and YYNGEE. The CDR3 protein is CASSVAAGGSSGNDEQFF. CDR3 coding DNA: TGTGCCAGCAGCGTAGCGGCAGGGGGGTCTAGCGGGAACGATGAGCAGTTCTTC.

This chain joins TRBV19 and TRBJ1-6; possibly TRBD1 for D (5 bases). Germline assignment: CDR1 LNHDA and CDR2 SQIVND (reference sequence). Trimming took off 5 bases at V and 11 bases at J, with 22 bases between the two ends. The CDR3 is 16 residues long. The CDR3 protein is CASSALTGALPPPLHF. The CDR3 DNA reads as TGTGCCAGTAGTGCCCTGACTGGGGCCCTACCCCCACCCCTCCACTTT.

This clonotype was counted ten times or more. V gene TRBV30 combines with J gene TRBJ2-1; D remains unclear. Per the germline V gene, CDR1 is GTSNPN and CDR2 is SVGIG (reference sequence). Trimming cost V 5 bases and J 6 bases, with 11 bases left between them. The CDR3 has 12 residues. This CDR3 is CAWVSSGNEQFF. The DNA for the CDR3 is TGTGCCTGGGTTAGCTCCGGCAATGAGCAGTTCTTC.

This clonotype occurred many times. The rearrangement uses TRBV2 and TRBJ1-1; no definite D call. Trimming stripped 5 bases from V and 1 base from J, with 8 bases between. Germline V gives CDR1 SNHLY, CDR2 FYNNEI. CDR3 length: 13 amino acids. The CDR3 is CASSSTGNTEAFF. The CDR3 region has the DNA TGTGCCAGCAGTTCGACGGGGAACACTGAAGCTTTCTTT.

Comments on this clonotype: Being one base from a much bigger clone, this may be a read error. The chain has TRBV28 and TRBJ2-7; D is perhaps TRBD1 (5 bases). V lost 5 bases and J lost 0, with 11 bases in between. This CDR3 contains 14 residues. CDR1 and CDR2 from the germline V gene are MDHEN and SYDVKM. Here the CDR3 reads CASSPQDFSYEQYF. The DNA of the CDR3 is TGTGCCAGCAGTCCACAGGATTTCTCCTACGAGCAGTACTTC.